This T cell receptor beta chain was observed in a study of blood T cell repertoires in COVID-19. For the study at large: The United States, Italy and Spain supplied acute and convalescent COVID-19 samples. The cDNA or gDNA used as material had been derived from T cells, B-cell-depleted T cells, or PBMCs.

Per the study methods: The authors estimated nucleated cell counts from reference gene primer amplification. Profiled with immunoSEQ multiplex PCR; TCRdb holds only in-frame clones, not every one. D and trimming come from the DNA, and the V and J calls and clone size come from that table. Of roughly 280,000 clones listed, roughly 86% were seen once; the top ten hold about 11%. Enrollment of patients from Seattle took place during active infection, with longitudinal follow-up. This CDR3 region has 15 residues. V lost 7 bases to trimming and J lost 2 bases; unmatched junction nucleotides: 10. The germline CDR1 and CDR2 sequences are LNHDA and SQIVND (reference sequence).

Sequenced material: peripheral blood. This sequence originates from a woman in her twenties or thirties with COVID-19, enrolled during active disease. The chain carries TRBV19 and TRBJ2-7; TRBD1 aligns across 8 bases. CDR3 residues: CASTATRTGPYEQYF. The CDR3 bases are TGTGCCAGTACCGCGACCCGGACAGGGCCCTACGAGCAGTACTTC.